These 10 T cell receptor beta chains originate from one sample sequenced in a study of blood T cell repertoires in COVID-19. TCRdb's table, derived via immunoSEQ multiplex PCR, lists solely in-frame clones and lacks some. The sample records some 670,000 clones, approximately 90% being singletons. Specimen: peripheral blood. These TCRs come from a woman aged 18-29 years with acute or convalescent COVID-19.

The chain employs TRBV19 and TRBJ1-2; a weak D match, TRBD1 (5 bases). This CDR3 is built from 15 residues. V was pared by 3 bases and J by 6 bases, with 17 bases between. Germline CDR1 reads LNHDA; CDR2 reads SQIVND (reference sequence). CDR3 coding DNA: TGTGCCAGTAGTATCGGTGAAGGGGTAGTAAATGGCTACACCTTC. It translates to CASSIGEGVVNGYTF.

This clone was counted between two and nine times. The rearrangement joins TRBV24-1 to TRBJ1-1; 12 nucleotides align to TRBD1. Germline assignment: CDR1 KGHDR and CDR2 SFDVKD. The CDR3 has 17 residues. V trimming: 9 bases; J trimming: 0 bases; junction bases outside the gene matches: 10. This chain's CDR3 is CATVGPGTGGLNTEAFF. In DNA, the CDR3 is TGTGCCACCGTGGGGCCGGGGACAGGGGGCCTGAACACTGAAGCTTTCTTT.

CDR3 in DNA: TGTGCCAGCAGCGCCCGGACTAGCGGGGGGGACCCAGATACGCAGTATTTT. Amino acids: CASSARTSGGDPDTQYF. V and J are TRBV9 and TRBJ2-3, with 15 bases that match TRBD2. The CDR3 is 17 amino acids. Per the germline V gene, CDR1 is SGDLS and CDR2 is YYNGEE. Trimming at V came to 3 bases and at J to 4 bases, leaving 6 bases not matched to a gene. The whole variable domain, filled in from reference TRBV9 and TRBJ2-3, reads DSGVTQTPKHLITATGQRVTLRCSPRSGDLSVYWYQQSLDQGLQFLIQYYNGEERAKGNILERFSAQQFPDLHSELNLSSLELGDSALYFCASSARTSGGDPDTQYFGPGTRLTVL.

The V gene is TRBV5-1, the J gene TRBJ1-4; perhaps TRBD1 as D (5 bases). CDR1 is SGHRS and CDR2 is YFSETQ in the germline V gene. The length of the CDR3 is 15 residues. Trimming shortened V by 0 bases and J by 8 bases, and 14 bases separated the two germline ends. The CDR3 loop reads CASSLAGGVVEKLFF. In DNA form, the CDR3 reads TGCGCCAGCAGCTTGGCCGGGGGGGTCGTAGAAAAACTGTTTTTT. Variable domain in full (rest from reference TRBV5-1 and TRBJ1-4): KAGVTQTPRYLIKTRGQQVTLSCSPISGHRSVSWYQQTPGQGLQFLFEYFSETQRNKGNFPGRFSGRQFSNSRSEMNVSTLELGDSALYLCASSLAGGVVEKLFFGSGTQLSVL.

This clone was observed a few times. The chain uses TRBV4-1 and TRBJ1-2; maybe TRBD1 (5 bases). Between the trimmed V and J ends, which lost 5 bases and 5 bases, there was a span of 18 bases. The germline CDR1 and CDR2 sequences are MGHRA and YSYEKL. This CDR3 has 15 amino acids. The chain's CDR3 is CASSIQEGRGYGYTF. The CDR3 nucleotides read TGCGCCAGCAGCATTCAGGAGGGGAGAGGGTATGGCTACACCTTC.

This chain links TRBV24-1 with TRBJ2-3; perhaps TRBD1 as D (6 bases). Trimming cost V 6 bases and J 2 bases, with 8 bases left between them. The germline CDR1 and CDR2 sequences are KGHDR and SFDVKD. The CDR3 is 13 residues long. CDR3 coding DNA: TGTGCCACCAGTCGGACAGCCACAGATACGCAGTATTTT. It encodes CATSRTATDTQYF.

This rearrangement joins TRBV5-1 to TRBJ1-1; 8 nucleotides align to TRBD1. Germline V gene sequence: CDR1 SGHRS, CDR2 YFSETQ. Losses at the gene ends were 4 bases for V and 8 bases for J; bases not matched to a gene: 7. CDR3 length: 13 amino acids. The CDR3 here is CASSTEGTGEAFF. The CDR3 DNA follows: TGCGCCAGCAGCACGGAAGGGACAGGCGAAGCTTTCTTT.

V and J are TRBV3-1 (or the pseudogene TRBV3-2) and TRBJ1-6; 7 bases are a match to TRBD1. The CDR3 runs 15 residues. The V gene's germline CDR1 is LGHDT and CDR2 YNNKEL (reference sequence). V was clipped by 3 bases and J by 15 bases; unmatched bases: 14. CDR3 in amino acids: CASSQRRQGREFLHF. The CDR3 DNA follows: TGTGCCAGCAGCCAGAGGAGACAGGGAAGGGAGTTCCTCCACTTT.

This clone was recorded only once. The genes are TRBV19 and TRBJ2-3; 9 bases fit TRBD2. The germline V gene encodes CDR1 LNHDA and CDR2 SQIVND (reference sequence). The CDR3 consists of 18 residues. J lost 0 bases, V lost 2 bases, and 9 bases had no gene match. The CDR3 sequence: CASSIMGAGGPSTDTQYF. The CDR3, as DNA: TGTGCCAGTAGTATAATGGGAGCGGGGGGACCTAGCACAGATACGCAGTATTTT.

The chain links TRBV3-1 (or the pseudogene TRBV3-2) to TRBJ2-5; D might be TRBD2 (7 bases). The length of the CDR3 is 17 residues. CDR1 is LGHDT and CDR2 is YNNKEL in the germline V gene (reference sequence). V was cut by 4 bases and J by 0 bases, with 18 bases left in between. CDR3 sequence (DNA): TGTGCCAGCAGCCTCCTGAGAGAGGGGGGGTACCAAGAGACCCAGTACTTC. The encoded protein is CASSLLREGGYQETQYF.